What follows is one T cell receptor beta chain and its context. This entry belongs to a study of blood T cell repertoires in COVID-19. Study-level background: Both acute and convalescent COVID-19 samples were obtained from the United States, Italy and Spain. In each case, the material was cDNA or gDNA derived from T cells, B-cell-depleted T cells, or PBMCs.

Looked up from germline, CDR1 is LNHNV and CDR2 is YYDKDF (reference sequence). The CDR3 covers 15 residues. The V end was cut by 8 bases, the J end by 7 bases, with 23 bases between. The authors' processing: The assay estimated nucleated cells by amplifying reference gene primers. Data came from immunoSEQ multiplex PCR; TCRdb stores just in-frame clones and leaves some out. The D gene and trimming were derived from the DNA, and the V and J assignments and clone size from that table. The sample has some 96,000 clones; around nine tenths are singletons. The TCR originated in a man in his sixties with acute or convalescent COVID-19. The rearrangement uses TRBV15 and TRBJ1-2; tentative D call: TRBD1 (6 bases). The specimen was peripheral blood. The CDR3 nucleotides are TGTGCCACCGGGAGCGGGGGCAATCCGTTGGGTGGCTACACCTTC. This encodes CATGSGGNPLGGYTF.